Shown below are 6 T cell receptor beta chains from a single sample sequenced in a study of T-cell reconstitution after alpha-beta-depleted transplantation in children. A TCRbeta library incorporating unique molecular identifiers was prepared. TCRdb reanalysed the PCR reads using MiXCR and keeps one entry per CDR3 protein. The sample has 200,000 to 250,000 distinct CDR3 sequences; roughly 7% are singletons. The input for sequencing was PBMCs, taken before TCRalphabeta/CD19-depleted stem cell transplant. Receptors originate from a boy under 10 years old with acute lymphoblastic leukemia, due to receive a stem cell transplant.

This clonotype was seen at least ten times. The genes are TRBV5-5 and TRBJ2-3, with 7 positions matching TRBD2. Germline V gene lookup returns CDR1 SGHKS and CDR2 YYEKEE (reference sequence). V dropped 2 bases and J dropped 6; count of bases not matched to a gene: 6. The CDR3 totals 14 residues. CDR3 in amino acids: CASSFPGRADTQYF. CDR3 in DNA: TGTGCCAGCAGCTTCCCAGGGAGGGCGGATACGCAGTATTTT.

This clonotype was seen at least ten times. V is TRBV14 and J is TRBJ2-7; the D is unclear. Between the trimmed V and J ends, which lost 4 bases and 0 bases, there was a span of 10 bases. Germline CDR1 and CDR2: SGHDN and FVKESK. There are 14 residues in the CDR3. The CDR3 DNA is TGTGCCAGCAGCCCTGAAATTGGCTCCTACGAGCAGTACTTC. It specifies CASSPEIGSYEQYF. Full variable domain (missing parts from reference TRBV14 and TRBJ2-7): EAGVTQFPSHSVIEKGQTVTLRCDPISGHDNLYWYRRVMGKEIKFLLHFVKESKQDESGMPNNRFLAERTGGTYSTLKVQPAELEDSGVYFCASSPEIGSYEQYFGPGTRLTVT.

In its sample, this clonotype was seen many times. The CDR3 DNA reads as TGCGCCAGCAGCCAAGACTTCACGGGGGGGCCTATGAATGAGCAGTTCTTC. This encodes CASSQDFTGGPMNEQFF. The chain employs TRBV4-3 and TRBJ2-1, with 8 bases fitting TRBD2. Trimming cost V 0 bases and J 7 bases; bases outside gene matches: 11. This CDR3 has 17 residues. Germline lookup yields CDR1 LGHNA and CDR2 YSLEER.

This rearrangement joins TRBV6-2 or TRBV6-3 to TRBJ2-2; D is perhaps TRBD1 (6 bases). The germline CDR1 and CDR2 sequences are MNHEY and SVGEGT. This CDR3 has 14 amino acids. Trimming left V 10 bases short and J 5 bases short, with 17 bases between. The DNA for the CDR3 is TGTGCCATCCCTAACAGGGAAAAGACCGGGGAGCTGTTTTTT. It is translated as CAIPNREKTGELFF.

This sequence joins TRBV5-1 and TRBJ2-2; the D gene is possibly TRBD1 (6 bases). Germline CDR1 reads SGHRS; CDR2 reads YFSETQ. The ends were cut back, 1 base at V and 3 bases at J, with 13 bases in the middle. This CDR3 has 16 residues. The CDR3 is CASSLNSGADTGELFF. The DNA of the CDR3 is TGCGCCAGCAGCTTGAATTCAGGGGCCGACACCGGGGAGCTGTTTTTT.

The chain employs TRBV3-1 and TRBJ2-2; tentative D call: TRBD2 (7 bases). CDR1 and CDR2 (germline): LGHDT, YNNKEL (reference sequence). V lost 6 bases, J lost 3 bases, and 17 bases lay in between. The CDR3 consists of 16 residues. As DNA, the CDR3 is TGTGCCAGCAGTGTCGTCGGGGGGCTTGACACCGGGGAGCTGTTTTTT. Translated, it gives CASSVVGGLDTGELFF. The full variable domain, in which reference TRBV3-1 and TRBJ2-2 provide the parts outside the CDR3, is DTAVSQTPKYLVTQMGNDKSIKCEQNLGHDTMYWYKQDSKKFLKIMFSYNNKELIINETVPNRFSPKSPDKAHLNLHINSLELGDSAVYFCASSVVGGLDTGELFFGEGSRLTVL.